This T cell receptor (beta chain) came from a study of blood T cell repertoires in COVID-19. Study-wide context: Samples came from the United States, Italy and Spain, spanning acute and convalescent COVID-19. Nucleic acid was either cDNA or gDNA, and it came from T cells, B-cell-depleted T cells, or PBMCs.

Authors' data handling: By means of reference gene primer amplification, nucleated cell counts were estimated. Clones were sequenced by immunoSEQ multiplex PCR, and TCRdb holds only the in-frame ones, with some missing. V, J and clone size derive from that table, while D and trimming were established from the DNA sequence. The table has about 150,000 clones, about 85% seen once; the top ten hold about 2.4%. There are 15 residues in the CDR3. V shed 5 bases and J shed 5 bases, with 13 bases lying between them. Germline-derived CDR1 and CDR2 are KGHSH and LQKENI. Source material: peripheral blood. The chain has TRBV18 and TRBJ1-6; D remains ambiguous. This TCR was recovered from a woman aged 70-85 years with acute or convalescent COVID-19. As DNA, the CDR3 is TGTGCCAGCTCAAGAAGAGAATCCCATAATTCACCCCTCCACTTT. It translates to CASSRRESHNSPLHF.